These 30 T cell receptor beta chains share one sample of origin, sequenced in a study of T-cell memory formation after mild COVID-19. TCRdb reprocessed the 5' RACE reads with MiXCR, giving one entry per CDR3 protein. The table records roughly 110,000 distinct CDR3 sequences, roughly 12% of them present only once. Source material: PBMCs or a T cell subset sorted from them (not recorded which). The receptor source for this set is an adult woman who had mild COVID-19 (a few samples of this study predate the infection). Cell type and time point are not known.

In nucleotides, the CDR3 is TGTGCCAGCAGAATCTCCGGGAAAGGAGACTACAATGAGCAGTTCTTC. It translates to CASRISGKGDYNEQFF. The chain recombines TRBV12-3 or TRBV12-4 with TRBJ2-1, with a tentative D call TRBD2 (5 bases). Trimming shortened V by 6 bases and J by 3 bases, and 18 bases separated the two germline ends. The CDR3 is 16 amino acids.

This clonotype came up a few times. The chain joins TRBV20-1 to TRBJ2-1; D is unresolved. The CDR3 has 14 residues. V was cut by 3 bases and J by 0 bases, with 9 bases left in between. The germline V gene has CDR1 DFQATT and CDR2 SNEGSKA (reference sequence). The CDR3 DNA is TGCAGTGCTAGGAATAGGGCCTCCTACAATGAGCAGTTCTTC. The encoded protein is CSARNRASYNEQFF.

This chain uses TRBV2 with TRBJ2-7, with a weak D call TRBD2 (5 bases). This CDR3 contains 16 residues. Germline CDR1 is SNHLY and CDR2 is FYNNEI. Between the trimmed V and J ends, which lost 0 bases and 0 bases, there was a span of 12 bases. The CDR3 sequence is CASSEATSWGSYEQYF. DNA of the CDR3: TGTGCCAGCAGTGAAGCAACTAGTTGGGGCTCCTACGAGCAGTACTTC.

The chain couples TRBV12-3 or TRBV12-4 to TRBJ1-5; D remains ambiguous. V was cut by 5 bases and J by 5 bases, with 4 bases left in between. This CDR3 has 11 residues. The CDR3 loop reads CASSPHQPQHF. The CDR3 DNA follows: TGTGCCAGCAGTCCACATCAGCCCCAGCATTTT.

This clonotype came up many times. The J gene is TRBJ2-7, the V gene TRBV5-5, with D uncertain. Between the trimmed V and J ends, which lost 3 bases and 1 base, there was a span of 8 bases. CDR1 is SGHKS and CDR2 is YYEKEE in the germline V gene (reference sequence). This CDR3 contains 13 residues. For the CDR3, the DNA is TGTGCCAGCAGCTATGACGCTTCCTACGAGCAGTACTTC. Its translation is CASSYDASYEQYF.

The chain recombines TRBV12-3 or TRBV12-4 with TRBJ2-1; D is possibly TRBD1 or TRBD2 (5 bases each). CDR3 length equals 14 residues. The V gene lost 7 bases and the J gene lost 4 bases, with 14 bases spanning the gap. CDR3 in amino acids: CASTLGTNYNEQFF. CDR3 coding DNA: TGTGCCAGCACACTCGGGACCAATTACAATGAGCAGTTCTTC.

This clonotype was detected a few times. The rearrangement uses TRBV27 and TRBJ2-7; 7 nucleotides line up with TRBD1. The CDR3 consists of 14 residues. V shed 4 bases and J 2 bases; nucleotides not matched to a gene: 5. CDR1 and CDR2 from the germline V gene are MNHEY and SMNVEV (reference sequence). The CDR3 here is CASSSSGTAYEQYF. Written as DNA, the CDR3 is TGTGCCAGCAGTTCCTCCGGGACAGCCTACGAGCAGTACTTC.

This chain's CDR3 is CASSSSYSGNTIYF. The CDR3 DNA sequence: TGTGCCAGCAGTTCGAGCTACTCTGGAAACACCATATATTTT. The chain combines TRBV12-3 or TRBV12-4 with TRBJ1-3; D call uncertain. The CDR3 contains 14 residues. The V and J ends lost 4 bases and 0 bases respectively, with 7 bases between them.

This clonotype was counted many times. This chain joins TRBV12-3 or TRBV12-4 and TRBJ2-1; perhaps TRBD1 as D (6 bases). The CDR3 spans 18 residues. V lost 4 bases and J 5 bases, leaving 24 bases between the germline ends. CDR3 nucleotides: TGTGCCAGCAGTTATGCGCGTGGGCAGGGGACGATGGACAATGAGCAGTTCTTC. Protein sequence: CASSYARGQGTMDNEQFF.

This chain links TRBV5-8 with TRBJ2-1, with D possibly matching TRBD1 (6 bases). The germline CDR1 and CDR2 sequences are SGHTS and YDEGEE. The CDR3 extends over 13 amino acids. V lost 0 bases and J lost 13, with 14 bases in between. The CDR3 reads CASSLVRGGEQFF. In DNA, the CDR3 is TGTGCCAGCAGCTTGGTCAGGGGTGGGGAACAGTTCTTC.

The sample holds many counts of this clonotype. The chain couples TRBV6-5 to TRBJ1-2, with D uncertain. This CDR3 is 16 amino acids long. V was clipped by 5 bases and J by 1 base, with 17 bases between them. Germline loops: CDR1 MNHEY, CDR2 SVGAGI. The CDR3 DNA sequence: TGTGCCAGCAGTAAGGCCTCGGGGTACCTTAACTATGGCTACACCTTC. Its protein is CASSKASGYLNYGYTF.

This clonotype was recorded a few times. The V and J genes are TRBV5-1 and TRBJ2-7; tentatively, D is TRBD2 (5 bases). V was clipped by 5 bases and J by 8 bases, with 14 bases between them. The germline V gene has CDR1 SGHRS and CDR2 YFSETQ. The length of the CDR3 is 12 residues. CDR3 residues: CASSPNGNQQYF. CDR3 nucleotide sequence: TGCGCCAGCAGTCCGAACGGGAACCAGCAGTACTTC.

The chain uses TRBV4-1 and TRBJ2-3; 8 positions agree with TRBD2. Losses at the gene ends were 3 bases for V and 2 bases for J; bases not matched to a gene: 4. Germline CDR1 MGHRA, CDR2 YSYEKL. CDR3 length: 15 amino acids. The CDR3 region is CASSHSGEDTDTQYF. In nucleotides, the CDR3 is TGCGCCAGCAGCCATAGCGGGGAGGACACAGATACGCAGTATTTT.

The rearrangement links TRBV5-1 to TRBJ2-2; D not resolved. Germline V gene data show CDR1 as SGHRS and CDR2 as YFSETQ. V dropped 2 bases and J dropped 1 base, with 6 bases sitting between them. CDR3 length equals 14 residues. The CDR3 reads CASSFRQNTGELFF. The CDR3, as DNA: TGCGCCAGCAGCTTTAGACAGAACACCGGGGAGCTGTTTTTT.

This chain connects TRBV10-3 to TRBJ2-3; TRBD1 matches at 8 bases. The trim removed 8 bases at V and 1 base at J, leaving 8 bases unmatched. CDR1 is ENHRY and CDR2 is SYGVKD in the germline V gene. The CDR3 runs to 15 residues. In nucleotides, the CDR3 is TGTGCCATCTCGCCGGGACAGGCGGGCACAGATACGCAGTATTTT. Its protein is CAISPGQAGTDTQYF.

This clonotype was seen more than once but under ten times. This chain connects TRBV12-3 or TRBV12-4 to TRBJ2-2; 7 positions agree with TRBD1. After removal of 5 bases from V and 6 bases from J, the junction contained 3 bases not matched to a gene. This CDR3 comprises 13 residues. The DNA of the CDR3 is TGTGCCAGCAGTAGAGGGGGCCCCGGGGAGCTGTTTTTT. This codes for CASSRGGPGELFF.

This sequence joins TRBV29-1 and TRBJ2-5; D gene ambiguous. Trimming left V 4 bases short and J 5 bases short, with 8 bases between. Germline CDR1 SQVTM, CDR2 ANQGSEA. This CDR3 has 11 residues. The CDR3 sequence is CSVGGRETQYF. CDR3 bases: TGCAGCGTTGGGGGTAGGGAGACCCAGTACTTC.

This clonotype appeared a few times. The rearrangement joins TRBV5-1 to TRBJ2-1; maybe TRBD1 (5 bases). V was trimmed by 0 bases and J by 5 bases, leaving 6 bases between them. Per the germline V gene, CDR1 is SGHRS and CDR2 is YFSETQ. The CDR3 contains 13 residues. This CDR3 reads CASSLEGNNEQFF. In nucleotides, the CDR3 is TGCGCCAGCAGCTTGGAGGGGAACAATGAGCAGTTCTTC.

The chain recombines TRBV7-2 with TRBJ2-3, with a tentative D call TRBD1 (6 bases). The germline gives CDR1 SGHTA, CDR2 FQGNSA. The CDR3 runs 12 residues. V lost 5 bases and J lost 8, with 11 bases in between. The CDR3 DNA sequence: TGTGCCAGCAGCACAGGGCTCCCTACGCAGTATTTT. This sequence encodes CASSTGLPTQYF.

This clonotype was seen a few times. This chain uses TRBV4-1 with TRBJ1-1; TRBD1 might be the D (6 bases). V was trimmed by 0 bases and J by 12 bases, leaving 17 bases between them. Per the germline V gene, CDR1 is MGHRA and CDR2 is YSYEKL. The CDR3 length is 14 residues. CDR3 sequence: CASSQDLSSQGTFF. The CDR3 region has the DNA TGCGCCAGCAGCCAAGATTTAAGTAGCCAGGGGACTTTCTTT.

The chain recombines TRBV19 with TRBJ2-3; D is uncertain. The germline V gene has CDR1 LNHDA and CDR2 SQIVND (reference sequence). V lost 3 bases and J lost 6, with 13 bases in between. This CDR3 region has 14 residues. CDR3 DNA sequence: TGTGCCAGTAGTATTAGGACGGCAAGGGATACGCAGTATTTT. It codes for CASSIRTARDTQYF.

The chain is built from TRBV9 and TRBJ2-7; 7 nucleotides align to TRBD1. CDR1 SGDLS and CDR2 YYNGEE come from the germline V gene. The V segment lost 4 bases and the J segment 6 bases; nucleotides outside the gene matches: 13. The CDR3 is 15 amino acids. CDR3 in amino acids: CASSIGGAPAGEQYF. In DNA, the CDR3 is TGTGCCAGCAGCATAGGGGGCGCCCCAGCCGGCGAGCAGTACTTC. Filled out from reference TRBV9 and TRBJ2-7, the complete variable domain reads DSGVTQTPKHLITATGQRVTLRCSPRSGDLSVYWYQQSLDQGLQFLIQYYNGEERAKGNILERFSAQQFPDLHSELNLSSLELGDSALYFCASSIGGAPAGEQYFGPGTRLTVT.

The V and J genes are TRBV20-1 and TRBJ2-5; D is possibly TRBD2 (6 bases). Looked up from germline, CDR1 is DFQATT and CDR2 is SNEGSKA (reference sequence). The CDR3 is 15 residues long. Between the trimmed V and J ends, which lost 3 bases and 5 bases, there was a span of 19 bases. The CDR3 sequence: CSARRGLAVWETQYF. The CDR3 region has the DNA TGCAGTGCTAGGAGGGGCTTAGCGGTCTGGGAGACCCAGTACTTC.

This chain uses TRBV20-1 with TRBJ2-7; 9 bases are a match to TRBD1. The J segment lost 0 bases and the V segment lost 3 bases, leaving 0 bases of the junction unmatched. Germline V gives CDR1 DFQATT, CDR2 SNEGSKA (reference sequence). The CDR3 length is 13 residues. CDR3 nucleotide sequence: TGCAGTGCTAGGACAGGGGGCTCCTACGAGCAGTACTTC. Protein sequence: CSARTGGSYEQYF.

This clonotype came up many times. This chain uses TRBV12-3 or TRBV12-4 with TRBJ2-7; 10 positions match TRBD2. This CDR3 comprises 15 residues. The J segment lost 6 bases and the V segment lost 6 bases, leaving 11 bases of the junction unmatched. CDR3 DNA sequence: TGTGCCAGCAGCTTCTCTGGACTAGCGGCACTCGAGCAGTACTTC. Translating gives CASSFSGLAALEQYF.

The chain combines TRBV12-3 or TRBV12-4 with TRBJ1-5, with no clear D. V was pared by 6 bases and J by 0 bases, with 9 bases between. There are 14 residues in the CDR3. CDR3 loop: CASRRGYSNQPQHF. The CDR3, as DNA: TGTGCCAGCAGGCGAGGATATAGCAATCAGCCCCAGCATTTT.

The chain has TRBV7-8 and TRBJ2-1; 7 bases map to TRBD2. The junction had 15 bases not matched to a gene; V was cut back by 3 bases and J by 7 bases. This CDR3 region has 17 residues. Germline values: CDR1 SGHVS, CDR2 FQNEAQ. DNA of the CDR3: TGTGCCAGCAGCTTCGAGGGAGCGGGACTGCTGAGAAATGAGCAGTTCTTC. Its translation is CASSFEGAGLLRNEQFF.

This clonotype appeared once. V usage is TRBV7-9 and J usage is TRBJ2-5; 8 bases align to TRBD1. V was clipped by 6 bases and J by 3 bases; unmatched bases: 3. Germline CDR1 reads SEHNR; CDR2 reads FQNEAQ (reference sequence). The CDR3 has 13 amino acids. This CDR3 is CASRPTGEETQYF. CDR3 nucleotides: TGTGCCAGCAGGCCGACAGGGGAAGAGACCCAGTACTTC.

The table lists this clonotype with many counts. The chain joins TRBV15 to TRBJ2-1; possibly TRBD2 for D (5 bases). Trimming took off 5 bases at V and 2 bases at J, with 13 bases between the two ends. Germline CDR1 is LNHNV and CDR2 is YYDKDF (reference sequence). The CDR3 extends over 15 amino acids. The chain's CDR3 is CATSPLSGTYNEQFF. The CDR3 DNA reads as TGTGCCACCAGCCCCTTAAGCGGAACCTACAATGAGCAGTTCTTC.

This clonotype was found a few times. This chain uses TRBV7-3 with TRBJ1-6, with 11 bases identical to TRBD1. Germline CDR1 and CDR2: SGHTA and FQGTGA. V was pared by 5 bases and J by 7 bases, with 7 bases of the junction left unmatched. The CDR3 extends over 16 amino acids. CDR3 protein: CASSLSGTGGNSPLHF. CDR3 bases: TGTGCCAGCAGCCTATCCGGGACAGGGGGAAATTCACCCCTCCACTTT.